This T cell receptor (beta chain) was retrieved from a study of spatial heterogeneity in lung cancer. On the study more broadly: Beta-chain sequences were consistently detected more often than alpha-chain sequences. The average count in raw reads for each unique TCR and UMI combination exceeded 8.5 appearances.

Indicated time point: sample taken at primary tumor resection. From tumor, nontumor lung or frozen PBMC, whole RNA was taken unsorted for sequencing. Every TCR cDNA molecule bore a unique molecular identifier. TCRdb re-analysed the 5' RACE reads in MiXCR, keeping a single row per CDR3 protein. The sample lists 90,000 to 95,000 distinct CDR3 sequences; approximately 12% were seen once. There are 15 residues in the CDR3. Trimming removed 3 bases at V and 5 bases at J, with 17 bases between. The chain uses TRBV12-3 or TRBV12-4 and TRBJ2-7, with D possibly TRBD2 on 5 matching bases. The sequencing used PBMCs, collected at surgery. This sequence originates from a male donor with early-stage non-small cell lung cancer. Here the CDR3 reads CASSLGGPRGDEQYF. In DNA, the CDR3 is TGTGCCAGCAGTTTGGGCGGGCCAAGAGGCGACGAGCAGTACTTC.